This TCR beta chain was documented in a study of PD-1 blockade in classical Hodgkin lymphoma. Every one of the patients relapsed after autologous stem cell transplantation (brentuximab vedotin exposure was variable). The CDR3 runs 15 residues. Deletions cut 0 bases from V and 0 bases from J, with 8 bases between. Germline V lookup: CDR1 MNHEY, CDR2 SVGAGI. Sequenced by immunoSEQ multiplex PCR; TCRdb stores in-frame clones only, minus some. The data show about 13,000 clones, roughly 80% seen once. The chain has TRBV6-5 and TRBJ1-1; no reliable D call. This clonotype originated in a human donor with classical Hodgkin lymphoma. The material was peripheral blood mononuclear cells (PBMCs), obtained at baseline. Here the CDR3 reads CASSYSGGLNTEAFF. CDR3 coding DNA: TGTGCCAGCAGTTACTCAGGAGGGTTGAACACTGAAGCTTTCTTT.